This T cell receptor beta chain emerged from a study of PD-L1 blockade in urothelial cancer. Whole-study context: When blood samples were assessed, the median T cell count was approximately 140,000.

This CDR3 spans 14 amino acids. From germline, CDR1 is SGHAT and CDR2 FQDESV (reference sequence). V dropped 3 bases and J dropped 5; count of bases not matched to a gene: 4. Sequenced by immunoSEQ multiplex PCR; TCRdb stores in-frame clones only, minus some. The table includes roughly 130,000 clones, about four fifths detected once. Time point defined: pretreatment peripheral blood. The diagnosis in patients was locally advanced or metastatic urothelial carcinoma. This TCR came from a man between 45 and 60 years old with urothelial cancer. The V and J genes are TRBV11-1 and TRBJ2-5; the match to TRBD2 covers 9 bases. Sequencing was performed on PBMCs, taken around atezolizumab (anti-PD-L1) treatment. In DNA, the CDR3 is TGTGCCAGCAGCTTGGCGGGAGGGCCGGAGACCCAGTACTTC. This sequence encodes CASSLAGGPETQYF.